This TCR beta chain was sequenced for a study of Ad26.COV2.S vaccination and SARS-CoV-2 variants (dated by TCRdb to the early 2020s). As for the study more broadly: Donors in the vaccine arm were drawn from COV1001, a multicentre, randomized, double-blind, placebo-controlled phase I-IIa trial testing Ad26.COV2.S in healthy adults. Ad26.COV2.S was administered intramuscularly at 5 x 10^10 or 1 x 10^11 viral particles, either as a single shot or as two shots given 56 days apart. Sequencing of the TCRbeta repertoire served to evaluate the specificity and breadth of SARS-CoV-2-reactive T cell receptors following Ad26.COV2.S vaccination. A total of around 32 samples were included in the TCR-sequenced set, comprising some 20 Ad26.COV2.S vaccine recipients, 5 placebo recipients and 8 SARS-CoV-2 convalescent individuals. Participants in the trial were split at random into five groups of five each, receiving low-dose or high-dose Ad26.COV2.S once or twice, or else placebo on both occasions. Investigators remained blinded to trial group allocation during experiments and outcome assessment.

With respect to this clone: Its antigen is unknown. No base quality values were provided; no much bigger clone lies one nucleotide off.

The germline V gene (reference sequence) sets CDR1 to LGHDT and CDR2 to YNNKEL. Deletion took 4 bases off V and 11 bases off J, with a span of 21 bases between the germline ends. The CDR3 sequence holds 14 residues, the cysteine and phenylalanine included. The retained sequence is limited to the CDR3, 42 bases, with the frame set at the first base. The immunoSEQ Assay was the method used to sequence TCRbeta CDR3 regions. After extraction, genomic DNA underwent amplification by bias-controlled multiplex PCR, followed by high-throughput sequencing. In the source study's methods: To quantify the absolute abundance of every unique TCRbeta CDR3 region, sequences were collapsed and filtered. T cell fraction was estimated by normalizing TCRbeta template counts to usable DNA, with usable DNA measured through amplification of reference genes found in all nucleated cells. Repertoire TCRs were annotated as SARS-CoV-2-specific by exact matching of V gene, CDR3 amino acid sequence and J gene to a known reactive TCR set. MIRA supplied the reference SARS-CoV-2 TCR set, which was filtered for enrichment in COVID-19-positive ImmuneCODE repertoires so that public or cross-reactive TCRs were removed. Based on the MIRA antigens, annotated TCRs were further analysed at the level of specific ORF or position within ORF. Breadth was defined as annotated unique rearrangements over total unique productive rearrangements; depth was the summed frequency of those rearrangements. Two-sided Wilcoxon rank-sum tests were applied when comparing TCR breadth between groups. TCRdb's version of the immuneACCESS table is confined to in-frame rearrangements and falls short of the full clone set. An unresolved V gene accounts for under half of the shortfall where checked; the remainder is of unknown origin. V, J and clone size are those of that table, while D and trimming were read from the DNA. Present in this sample are some 480,000 clones, around nine tenths of which were seen just once. In total, the top ten clones hold 10% to 15% of the sample.

According to the study, the label for this sample's treatment or condition signals: over 15 received Ad26.COV2.S at low or high dose, single or two shots; several received placebo; per-sample allocation not given. Repertoires of vaccine and placebo recipients were sequenced from samples collected on day 63 after the first injection. In Cohort 1b, around 25 adults aged 18-55 years were enrolled at a single site in Boston, USA, between 29 July and 7 August 2020. Ad26.COV2.S consisted of a replication-incompetent adenovirus type 26 vector by which a prefusion-stabilized SARS-CoV-2 spike protein from the original Wuhan strain was expressed. Overall results and qualifications from the work: Substantial breadth of spike-specific CD8+ and CD4+ T cell responses was reported after vaccination. Comparing responses between vaccine doses or regimens was not something the study was powered to do. Comparable non-spike TCR breadth was observed between vaccine and placebo recipients, consistent with only spike being contained in the vaccine. Ad26.COV2.S recipients had higher spike-specific TCR breadth than placebo recipients (P = 0.0014). The authors noted that total T cell responses may have been underestimated by the TCR breadth and depth analyses.

The sample here was peripheral blood, taken in a trial of Ad26.COV2.S vaccine versus placebo. Here the chain combines TRBV3-1 (or the pseudogene TRBV3-2) and TRBJ2-7, with TRBD2 as a weak D call on 5 bases. The receptor comes from a person between 18 and 65 years old who received the Ad26.COV2.S COVID-19 vaccine or a placebo. DNA sequence: TGTGCCAGCAGCCGTTTAGGGCAGGCGGGTAGGAAGTACTTC. This encodes CASSRLGQAGRKYF.